These T cell receptor beta chains were read from a single sample in a study of T-cell memory formation after mild COVID-19. TCRdb independently ran MiXCR on the 5' RACE reads; one entry per CDR3 protein. This table holds 400,000 or so distinct CDR3 sequences, around 20% found once. The sample taken for sequencing was PBMCs or a T cell subset sorted from them (not recorded which). These receptors came from an adult woman who had mild COVID-19 (a few samples of this study predate the infection). Cell type and time point are not known. CDR3s include the opening cysteine and the closing phenylalanine or tryptophan. A D gene is named only where the DNA matches it firmly. Clone size is shown for a subset of rows, as once, few, many or a class of expanded clone.

j_call | d_call | clone_size | v_call | cdr3_nt | cdr3_aa
TRBJ2-3 | - | - | TRBV7-9 | TGTGCCAGCAGCCCTAGCCCCAGCGATACGCAGTATTTT | CASSPSPSDTQYF
TRBJ1-1 | TRBD1 | few | TRBV4-2 | TGTGCCAGCAGCCATCCAGGGGGCGGGCCGTATCCTTTCTTT | CASSHPGGGPYPFF
TRBJ1-6 | TRBD1 | - | TRBV7-9 | TGTGCCAGCAGCGCAGGGGGTAGAGCACCCCTCCACTTT | CASSAGGRAPLHF
TRBJ2-5 | TRBD2 | many | TRBV5-1 | TGCGCCAGCAGCCTCGGACTAGCGGGGGGGTACCAAGAGACCCAGTACTTC | CASSLGLAGGYQETQYF
TRBJ1-4 | - | - | TRBV6-5 | TGTGCCAGCAGTACCCGGGGGCTCAATGAAAAACTGTTTTTT | CASSTRGLNEKLFF
TRBJ2-7 | - | few | TRBV9 | TGTGCCAGCAGCGTCCTTTCTGGGAGGGAGCAGTACTTC | CASSVLSGREQYF
TRBJ2-2 | TRBD1 | - | TRBV7-9 | TGTGCCAGCAGCCCAGACGAGACAGGGGTTTCCCGGAGCACCGGGGAGCTGTTTTTT | CASSPDETGVSRSTGELFF
TRBJ1-1 | - | few | TRBV12-3/TRBV12-4 | TGTGCCAGCAGTGTTAACAGGAGGAACACTGAAGCTTTCTTT | CASSVNRRNTEAFF
TRBJ2-3 | - | - | TRBV3-1 | TGTGCCAGCAGCCAAGAAACGGGATTAAGCACAGATACGCAGTATTTT | CASSQETGLSTDTQYF
TRBJ2-3 | TRBD1 | - | TRBV9 | TGTGCCAGCAGCGTAGAAATGGGGACAGCCTTCACAGATACGCAGTATTTT | CASSVEMGTAFTDTQYF
TRBJ2-7 | - | - | TRBV9 | TGTGCCAGCAGCGTAGGAGGAGGGGTCCACGAGCAGTACTTC | CASSVGGGVHEQYF
TRBJ1-1 | - | few | TRBV6-2/TRBV6-3 | TGTGCCAGCAGGTCCCAGGGAGCGAACACTGAAGCTTTCTTT | CASRSQGANTEAFF
TRBJ1-5 | - | - | TRBV2 | TGTGCCAGCAGCCCCATGACGGTTCGGCCCCAGCATTTT | CASSPMTVRPQHF
TRBJ2-3 | - | - | TRBV10-3 | TGTGCCATCAGCCGGGACCTAGGTACAGATACGCAGTATTTT | CAISRDLGTDTQYF
TRBJ2-7 | - | - | TRBV4-3 | TGCGCCAGCAGCCAAGAAGGCCATAGGGGAGAGCAGTACTTC | CASSQEGHRGEQYF
TRBJ2-3 | TRBD1 | - | TRBV5-1 | TGCGCCAGCAGCTTCACAGGGGACCGCACAGATACGCAGTATTTT | CASSFTGDRTDTQYF
TRBJ1-2 | - | - | TRBV7-9 | TGTGCCAGCAGCTTGGGGGGCTTGGATGGCTACACCTTC | CASSLGGLDGYTF
TRBJ2-7 | TRBD2 | few | TRBV7-8 | TGTGCCAGCAGCCATGGTCAGCGGGAGAACGAGCAGTACTTC | CASSHGQRENEQYF
TRBJ2-5 | TRBD2 | - | TRBV12-3/TRBV12-4 | TGTGCCAGCAGTTTAGTAGCGGGGCCAGAGACCCAGTACTTC | CASSLVAGPETQYF
TRBJ1-5 | - | - | TRBV4-2 | TGTGCCAGCAGCCAGCATGCCACCCAGGGGATCCAGCCCCAGCATTTT | CASSQHATQGIQPQHF
TRBJ2-2 | TRBD1 | - | TRBV18 | TGTGCCAGCTCACCTGCCGGACAGGTTCCCGGGGAGCTGTTTTTT | CASSPAGQVPGELFF
TRBJ2-5 | - | few | TRBV9 | TGTGCCAGCAGCGTAGAAGGCAGTTGGGAGACCCAGTACTTC | CASSVEGSWETQYF
TRBJ1-2 | - | - | TRBV7-9 | TGTGCCAGCAGCGGCGCTGGTCAGCTGCCCTATGGCTACACCTTC | CASSGAGQLPYGYTF
TRBJ2-7 | TRBD1 | - | TRBV30 | TGTGCCTGGAGTAGCCTCTGGAGACAGGGGGCCTCCTACGAGCAGTACTTC | CAWSSLWRQGASYEQYF
TRBJ1-1 | - | few | TRBV12-3/TRBV12-4 | TGTGCCAGCAGTTTTGGGGGTAGGACTGAAGCTTTCTTT | CASSFGGRTEAFF
TRBJ2-1 | TRBD2 | - | TRBV18 | TGTGCCAGCTCACTCCGACTAGCTGAGGAGCAGTTCTTC | CASSLRLAEEQFF
TRBJ2-5 | - | many | TRBV7-9 | TGTGCCAGCAGCTTAGGTCTGCAAACCCTGGAGACCCAGTACTTC | CASSLGLQTLETQYF
TRBJ2-7 | TRBD1 | - | TRBV20-1 | TGCAGTGCCTCGGACAGGGCGGCCTACGAGCAGTACTTC | CSASDRAAYEQYF
TRBJ1-2 | - | few | TRBV7-9 | TGTGCCACCGTAGGGCCCGGTTTGGTGGGCTACACCTTC | CATVGPGLVGYTF
TRBJ2-7 | TRBD2 | few | TRBV4-1 | TGCGCCAGCAGCCAACAGCTAGCGGGGGGCGTATACGAGCAGTACTTC | CASSQQLAGGVYEQYF
TRBJ1-2 | TRBD1 | - | TRBV20-1 | TGCAGTGCTAGCTCCAGGACAGGGTACTATGGCTACACCTTC | CSASSRTGYYGYTF
TRBJ2-3 | - | - | TRBV4-1 | TGCGCCAGCAGCCTCATTGGTAGGAGGGACACAGATACGCAGTATTTT | CASSLIGRRDTDTQYF
TRBJ1-1 | - | few | TRBV5-1 | TGCGCCAGCAGCTTGGCCGGAGGCAGACCTGAAGCTTTCTTT | CASSLAGGRPEAFF
TRBJ2-1 | TRBD2 | - | TRBV20-1 | TGCAGTGCTGCCGGGACTAGCGGTTACAATGAGCAGTTCTTC | CSAAGTSGYNEQFF
TRBJ2-7 | TRBD1 | - | TRBV7-9 | TGTGCCAGCAGCGCGGCGGTACAGGGGATCTACGAGCAGTACTTC | CASSAAVQGIYEQYF
TRBJ2-2 | - | many | TRBV4-3 | TGCGCCAGCAGCCAAGAAGGACGTAGAACCGGGGAGCTGTTTTTT | CASSQEGRRTGELFF
TRBJ2-2 | TRBD2 | many | TRBV5-1 | TGCGCCAGCAGCAGACTAGCGGCGGGCACCGGGGAGCTGTTTTTT | CASSRLAAGTGELFF
TRBJ2-3 | - | - | TRBV7-3 | TGTGCCAGCAGCTTAAATTCAGGTAGCACAGATACGCAGTATTTT | CASSLNSGSTDTQYF
TRBJ2-3 | - | - | TRBV7-2 | TGTGCCAGCAGCTTAGCGTTCCAGATACCGCTCGATACGCAGTATTTT | CASSLAFQIPLDTQYF
TRBJ1-1 | - | - | TRBV6-6 | TGTGCCAGCAGCCAGTCAAATTGGGACACTGAAGCTTTCTTT | CASSQSNWDTEAFF
TRBJ1-1 | TRBD1 | few | TRBV7-6 | TGTGCCAGCAGCACCAGACAGGGGAAGAACACTGAAGCTTTCTTT | CASSTRQGKNTEAFF
TRBJ2-5 | - | - | TRBV18 | TGTGCCAGCTCACCACCGGGGCAAAAAGAGACCCAGTACTTC | CASSPPGQKETQYF
TRBJ1-5 | - | few | TRBV5-1 | TGCGCCAGCAGCTTGGACAGTCGTCAGCCCCAGCATTTT | CASSLDSRQPQHF
TRBJ1-1 | TRBD1 | few | TRBV29-1 | TGCAGCGTTGATGGGACAGGGGACACTGAAGCTTTCTTT | CSVDGTGDTEAFF
TRBJ1-1 | - | - | TRBV12-3/TRBV12-4 | TGTGCCAGCAGTTTTGGGCAGGGTGCTGAAGCTTTCTTT | CASSFGQGAEAFF
TRBJ2-7 | - | few | TRBV12-5 | TGTGCTAGTGGTTTGGCCAGGGGACTTTGGGAGCAGTACTTC | CASGLARGLWEQYF
TRBJ2-3 | TRBD2 | many | TRBV7-9 | TGTGCCAGCAGCTTATTGGTGGGACTAGCGTTGACAGATACGCAGTATTTT | CASSLLVGLALTDTQYF
TRBJ2-7 | - | few | TRBV5-6 | TGTGCCAGCAGCTTGCAGGGACGGGAGCTCGAGCAGTACTTC | CASSLQGRELEQYF
TRBJ2-2 | - | few | TRBV9 | TGTGCCAGCAGCGTGCTCGGGCAGGGGCCTTTGAACACCGGGGAGCTGTTTTTT | CASSVLGQGPLNTGELFF
TRBJ2-2 | - | - | TRBV7-8 | TGTGCCAGCAGCTTAAGCCCCTACGGGGAGCTGTTTTTT | CASSLSPYGELFF
TRBJ1-2 | TRBD1 | few | TRBV12-3/TRBV12-4 | TGTGCCAGCAGTCCAACAGGGGTCGGGAATGGCTACACCTTC | CASSPTGVGNGYTF
TRBJ2-5 | - | - | TRBV30 | TGTGCCTGGAGTGCTTGGACAGTCGAGACCCAGTACTTC | CAWSAWTVETQYF
TRBJ2-2 | - | - | TRBV19 | TGTGCTTGTCGGGACAACGTCGGCCTCAGCGGTACCGGGGAGCTGTTTTTT | CACRDNVGLSGTGELFF
TRBJ2-3 | TRBD2 | - | TRBV29-1 | TGCAGCGTTGAGTTAGTGCGGGGGACTAGCACAGATACGCAGTATTTT | CSVELVRGTSTDTQYF
TRBJ2-1 | - | - | TRBV10-3 | TGTGCCATCGGAAGAGACGCACTCAATGAGCAGTTCTTC | CAIGRDALNEQFF